What follows are 14 T cell receptor beta chains derived from one specimen sequenced in a study of shared clonotypes between healthy human individuals (dated by TCRdb to 2018 to 2021). Library preparation employed the immunoSEQ multiplex PCR assay. TCRdb obtained this table from immuneACCESS and retained in-frame rearrangements with V and J assigned. These tables miss some clones; where compared with another copy, unresolved V genes account for less than half of the shortfall, and the remainder is unexplained. Present in this sample are hundreds of thousands of clones, roughly 70% of which were seen just once. The ten largest clones take up about 1.8% of the sample. Sequencing was performed on memory CD4+ T cells sorted from blood. What the cell subset or site label conveys for this sample: CD45RA-negative fraction. These receptors all stem from a woman under 40 in good health.

This sequence joins TRBV6-5 and TRBJ1-4; 9 bases are a match to TRBD1. The germline gives CDR1 MNHEY, CDR2 SVGAGI. The CDR3 has 13 residues. The trim removed 8 bases at V and 7 bases at J, leaving 5 bases unmatched. As DNA, the CDR3 is TGTGCCAGCCGCGGGACAGGGAGTGAAAAACTGTTTTTT. This translates into CASRGTGSEKLFF.

This chain connects TRBV19 to TRBJ1-3; maybe TRBD1 (6 bases). The V and J ends lost 7 bases and 0 bases respectively, with 13 bases between them. Looked up from germline, CDR1 is LNHDA and CDR2 is SQIVND (reference sequence). The CDR3 loop spans 15 amino acids. This CDR3 reads CASKQGFNSGNTIYF. CDR3 nucleotides: TGTGCCAGTAAGCAGGGGTTCAACTCTGGAAACACCATATATTTT.

The gene calls are TRBV11-2 and TRBJ2-7; TRBD1 matches 11 bases. After removal of 5 bases from V and 2 bases from J, the junction contained 5 bases not matched to a gene. The CDR3 is 15 residues long. Per germline, CDR1 SGHAT and CDR2 FQNNGV. The CDR3 DNA follows: TGTGCCAGCAGCCCCCGGACAGGGGGCCCCTACGAGCAGTACTTC. It translates to CASSPRTGGPYEQYF. Based on the CDR3 plus reference TRBV11-2 and TRBJ2-7, the full variable domain is EAGVAQSPRYKIIEKRQSVAFWCNPISGHATLYWYQQILGQGPKLLIQFQNNGVVDDSQLPKDRFSAERLKGVDSTLKIQPAKLEDSAVYLCASSPRTGGPYEQYFGPGTRLTVT.

In this sample, this clone turned up a few times. The V gene is TRBV5-4, the J gene TRBJ2-7; D may be TRBD2 (6 bases). The germline CDR1 and CDR2 sequences are SGHNT and YYREEE (reference sequence). The CDR3 runs 15 residues. Trimming left V 0 bases short and J 4 bases short, with 14 bases between. The CDR3 DNA sequence: TGTGCCAGCAGCTTGGGAGCGGGTGGGTGGTACGAGCAGTACTTC. Its translation is CASSLGAGGWYEQYF.

This rearrangement joins TRBV25-1 to TRBJ2-7, with a weak D call TRBD2 (5 bases). V lost 8 bases, J lost 6 bases, and 17 bases lay in between. In germline, CDR1 is MGHDK, CDR2 SYGVNS. CDR3 length: 13 residues. The CDR3, as DNA: TGTGCCAGCTCCGGCCGAGGGCGGCTCGAGCAGTACTTC. It yields the protein CASSGRGRLEQYF.

This clone was picked up a small number of times. The chain joins TRBV19 to TRBJ2-1; the D gene is possibly TRBD2 (5 bases). CDR1 LNHDA and CDR2 SQIVND come from the germline V gene (reference sequence). V was cut by 4 bases and J by 9 bases, with 13 bases left in between. The CDR3 is 13 residues long. The CDR3 nucleotides are TGTGCCAGTAGTACCCAGGTTGGGAGTGAGCAGTTCTTC. Translation gives CASSTQVGSEQFF.

V gene TRBV5-1 combines with J gene TRBJ2-3; D might be TRBD1 (6 bases). V was trimmed by 4 bases and J by 2 bases, leaving 14 bases between them. The CDR3 contains 15 residues. Germline CDR1 SGHRS, CDR2 YFSETQ. The CDR3, as DNA: TGCGCCAGCAGCAAGGACAGTACGTCCACAGATACGCAGTATTTT. The encoded protein is CASSKDSTSTDTQYF.

Only a few counts were recorded for this clone. V usage is TRBV11-2 and J usage is TRBJ1-1; D perhaps matches TRBD1 (5 bases). This CDR3 spans 16 amino acids. Trimming removed 1 base from V and 3 bases from J, with 15 bases in between. In germline, CDR1 is SGHAT, CDR2 FQNNGV. The CDR3 spells CASSLAGAGTHTEAFF. CDR3 sequence (DNA): TGTGCCAGCAGCTTAGCGGGTGCAGGGACCCACACTGAAGCTTTCTTT.

Only a few counts were recorded for this clone. The rearrangement joins TRBV2 to TRBJ2-2, with D maybe TRBD1 (6 bases). Germline V gene lookup returns CDR1 SNHLY and CDR2 FYNNEI. The CDR3 consists of 14 residues. The V end was cut by 5 bases, the J end by 6 bases, with 13 bases between. CDR3 DNA sequence: TGTGCCAGCAGTCAAGACAGGTTGGCCGGGGAGCTGTTTTTT. It specifies CASSQDRLAGELFF.

This clone was detected only a few times. The same CDR3 also results from other DNA sequences found in this sample. This sequence joins TRBV2 and TRBJ1-2; D remains ambiguous. Trimming left V 3 bases short and J 0 bases short, with 5 bases between. CDR3 length equals 13 residues. In germline, CDR1 is SNHLY, CDR2 FYNNEI. CDR3 protein: CASSERSNYGYTF. The CDR3 nucleotides are TGTGCCAGCAGTGAGCGATCTAACTATGGCTACACCTTC.

The genes are TRBV5-1 and TRBJ2-7, with D maybe TRBD2 (6 bases). Trimming removed 3 bases at V and 4 bases at J, with 20 bases between. CDR1 and CDR2 (germline): SGHRS, YFSETQ. This CDR3 has 16 residues. CDR3 DNA: TGCGCCAGCAGCTGGGGTGATAGCGGTACCTTTTACGAGCAGTACTTC. Its translation is CASSWGDSGTFYEQYF.

The chain combines TRBV11-2 with TRBJ2-1; 12 positions match TRBD2. Trimming at V came to 1 base and at J to 9 bases, leaving 4 bases not matched to a gene. The CDR3 has 15 residues. CDR1 and CDR2 from the germline V gene are SGHAT and FQNNGV. The CDR3 DNA is TGTGCCAGCAGCTTAGTGGCTAGCGGGAGGGCTGAGCAGTTCTTC. Its translation is CASSLVASGRAEQFF.

The genes are TRBV10-3 and TRBJ1-4; 7 bases align to TRBD1. V shed 6 bases, J shed 10 bases, and the junction held 8 bases outside the gene matches. The CDR3 has 13 amino acids. The V gene's germline CDR1 is ENHRY and CDR2 SYGVKD. CDR3 residues: CAIRDRDGGKLFF. CDR3 in DNA: TGTGCCATCAGAGACAGGGATGGTGGAAAACTGTTTTTT.

This clone was picked up many times. The chain recombines TRBV7-3 with TRBJ2-3; 7 bases map to TRBD2. J gave up 2 bases and V 2 bases, and 4 bases lay outside the gene matches. Germline lookup yields CDR1 SGHTA and CDR2 FQGTGA. The CDR3 covers 15 residues. CDR3 DNA sequence: TGTGCCAGCAGCTTAGGTGGGACTATCACAGATACGCAGTATTTT. Protein: CASSLGGTITDTQYF.